These 5 T cell receptor beta chains were all obtained from the same sample, sequenced in a study of blood T cell repertoires in COVID-19. The repertoire was sequenced with immunoSEQ multiplex PCR; TCRdb's copy has only in-frame clones and lacks some. There are roughly 61,000 clones in the sample; more than 90% occur only once, and over 2% lies in the top ten. Material: peripheral blood. These receptors were taken from a man aged 60-69 years with acute or convalescent COVID-19.

The V gene is TRBV11-3, the J gene TRBJ1-1; D possibly corresponds to TRBD1 (6 bases). The CDR3 runs to 14 residues. Trimming removed 5 bases from V and 3 bases from J, with 13 bases in between. Germline CDR1 reads SGHNT; CDR2 reads YENEEA. CDR3 in DNA: TGTGCCAGCAGCCTAACACCAGGGGACACTGAAGCTTTCTTT. It encodes CASSLTPGDTEAFF.

The count of this clone is one. This chain joins TRBV11-2 and TRBJ1-1; D gene ambiguous. V was clipped by 5 bases and J by 3 bases, with 19 bases between them. Per germline, CDR1 SGHAT and CDR2 FQNNGV. The CDR3 is made up of 16 amino acids. The DNA of the CDR3 is TGTGCCAGCAGCCCCAATTGGGGTCAGAGGGACACTGAAGCTTTCTTT. Its translation is CASSPNWGQRDTEAFF.

The chain uses TRBV7-6 and TRBJ1-5, with 9 bases that match TRBD1. The CDR3 runs 14 residues. Germline CDR1 SGHVS, CDR2 FNYEAQ. Trimming took 1 base from V and 7 from J; bases not matched to a gene: 2. The CDR3 protein is CASSLDRGLQPQHF. CDR3 nucleotides: TGTGCCAGCAGCTTAGACAGGGGGCTACAGCCCCAGCATTTT.

The genes are TRBV2 and TRBJ2-1, with a weak D call TRBD1 (5 bases). CDR3 length equals 13 residues. Trimming removed 6 bases at V and 7 bases at J, with 13 bases between. Germline assignment: CDR1 SNHLY and CDR2 FYNNEI. The CDR3 nucleotides are TGTGCCAGCAGGCTCGGACGGACAAATGAGCAGTTCTTC. The encoded protein is CASRLGRTNEQFF.

This clone was detected only once. V is TRBV11-3 and J is TRBJ1-1; weak D call: TRBD1 (6 bases). Germline CDR1 reads SGHNT; CDR2 reads YENEEA. Trimming stripped 5 bases from V and 2 bases from J, with 12 bases between. This CDR3 spans 14 amino acids. CDR3 amino acids: CASSPPRGNTEAFF. The DNA of the CDR3 is TGTGCCAGCAGCCCTCCCAGGGGAAACACTGAAGCTTTCTTT.